The following is a T cell receptor (beta chain) sequence with its context. Assay: immunoSEQ multiplex PCR; the TCRdb copy retains only in-frame clones and omits some. This sample has roughly 170,000 clones, with 90% to 95% found just once. The data were taken from a study of control samples from healthy donors and cancer patients. The sample comprised blood. This TCR came from a woman aged 60-75 years in good health.

CDR3 loop: CASSRDRGRETQYF. DNA of the CDR3: TGTGCCAGCAGCCGTGACAGGGGTAGAGAGACCCAGTACTTC. The chain has TRBV7-2 and TRBJ2-5; the match to TRBD1 covers 8 bases. This CDR3 contains 14 residues. The germline CDR1 and CDR2 sequences are SGHTA and FQGNSA. V trimming: 5 bases; J trimming: 4 bases; junction bases outside the gene matches: 6.